What follows are 4 T cell receptor beta chains derived from one specimen sequenced in a study of T cells in Graves' hyperthyroidism and ophthalmopathy. Template material for amplifying TCR beta CDR3 regions consisted of RNA transcripts. Carried out on the TCR CDR3, a first-round RT-PCR used the HTBI primer set. MiXCR, run by TCRdb on the multiplex PCR reads, gives a single entry per CDR3 protein. The data show approximately 560,000 distinct CDR3 sequences, about 43% seen once. What was sequenced was peripheral blood or thyroid tissue (not recorded which). These receptors were collected from a woman between 18 and 30 years old with Graves' hyperthyroidism.

Notes on this clonotype: Possible read error: a much larger clone is one base away. This chain joins TRBV24-1 and TRBJ2-5; 7 bases map to TRBD2. The CDR3 has 15 amino acids. From germline, CDR1 is KGHDR and CDR2 SFDVKD. This chain's CDR3 is CAASDGDYSQETQYF. CDR3 coding DNA: TGTGCCGCCAGTGATGGGGACTACTCCCAAGAGACCCAGTACTTC.

This clonotype was recorded a few times. This chain connects TRBV2 to TRBJ2-5; 8 bases agree with TRBD1. V lost 7 bases to trimming and J lost 2 bases; unmatched junction nucleotides: 9. This CDR3 has 15 residues. Germline lookup yields CDR1 SNHLY and CDR2 FYNNEI. CDR3 DNA sequence: TGTGCCAGCAATTTGGACAGGGCTAGTCAAGAGACCCAGTACTTC. This codes for CASNLDRASQETQYF.

The chain has TRBV6-2 or TRBV6-3 and TRBJ1-1, with 7 bases fitting TRBD1. This CDR3 is 16 amino acids long. Germline V gene data show CDR1 as MNHEY and CDR2 as SVGEGT. Losses at the gene ends were 5 bases for V and 4 bases for J; bases not matched to a gene: 13. The CDR3 sequence is CASSPGQRLGGTEAFF. The CDR3 DNA sequence: TGTGCCAGCAGTCCGGGACAGCGACTCGGGGGCACTGAAGCTTTCTTT.

The chain employs TRBV7-3 and TRBJ1-1; 11 bases line up with TRBD1. This CDR3 region has 16 residues. V lost 5 bases to trimming and J lost 0 bases; unmatched junction nucleotides: 5. CDR1 and CDR2 (germline): SGHTA, FQGTGA. This chain's CDR3 is CASSPPDRGLNTEAFF. The CDR3 DNA reads as TGTGCCAGCAGCCCCCCGGACAGGGGGCTGAACACTGAAGCTTTCTTT.